The 21 T cell receptor beta chains reported below all come from one sample, sequenced in a study of shared clonotypes between healthy human individuals. The method was immunoSEQ multiplex PCR; TCRdb's version includes in-frame clones alone and lacks a portion of them. The data contain about a million clones, around 77% of them seen just once; the ten biggest clones take up almost 0.9%. Sequencing was carried out using memory CD4+ T cells from PBMCs. Indicated subset: CD45RA-negative fraction. These receptors came from a man aged 18-30 years in good health. Some clones in this sample may be carry-over from other donors' samples.

The V call is TRBV15, the J call TRBJ1-4; D call uncertain. Trimming cost V 8 bases and J 2 bases, with 18 bases left between them. The CDR3 is 16 residues long. Looked up from germline, CDR1 is LNHNV and CDR2 is YYDKDF (reference sequence). For the CDR3, the DNA is TGTGCCACCGGAGGACGGTCAAAAGGGACTAATGAAAAACTGTTTTTT. It yields the protein CATGGRSKGTNEKLFF.

A word on this clone: A clone one base away is much larger, so this may be a read error. V and J are TRBV11-2 and TRBJ2-5; no clear D gene. V lost 0 bases to trimming and J lost 5 bases, with 4 bases between them. Germline V gives CDR1 SGHAT, CDR2 FQNNGV. This CDR3 is built from 12 residues. The CDR3 coding sequence is TGTGCCAGCAGCTTAGAGAGGGAGACCCAGTACTTC. Residues: CASSLERETQYF.

J is TRBJ1-3 and V is TRBV5-1; the D is unclear. This CDR3 comprises 14 residues. Germline V CDR1 and CDR2: SGHRS, YFSETQ. V lost 5 bases and J lost 0, with 9 bases in between. CDR3 amino acids: CASRAETSGNTIYF. The CDR3 DNA reads as TGCGCCAGCAGAGCCGAGACCTCTGGAAACACCATATATTTT.

This chain uses TRBV30 with TRBJ1-1, with TRBD1 as a possible D gene (5 bases). Germline lookup yields CDR1 GTSNPN and CDR2 SVGIG (reference sequence). With 0 bases removed from V and 4 bases from J, the gap between germline ends came to 12 bases. The CDR3 extends over 14 amino acids. CDR3 amino acids: CAWSVPRDFTEAFF. DNA of the CDR3: TGTGCCTGGAGTGTACCCAGGGACTTCACTGAAGCTTTCTTT.

For the CDR3, the DNA is TGTGCCTGGAGTCTAGTATTAGTAACAGATACGCAGTATTTT. It specifies CAWSLVLVTDTQYF. V is TRBV30 and J is TRBJ2-3, with no clear D. V lost 2 bases to trimming and J lost 3 bases, with 12 bases between them. The V gene's germline CDR1 is GTSNPN and CDR2 SVGIG (reference sequence). The CDR3 is 14 residues long.

About this clone: This sample includes further DNA sequences coding for the same CDR3. This chain links TRBV5-1 with TRBJ2-2, with D perhaps given as TRBD1 or TRBD2 (5 bases each). CDR3 size: 15 residues. Germline V CDR1 and CDR2: SGHRS, YFSETQ. V lost 0 bases to trimming and J lost 2 bases, with 8 bases between them. CDR3 residues: CASSLDGGNTGELFF. CDR3 DNA sequence: TGCGCCAGCAGCTTGGATGGGGGAAACACCGGGGAGCTGTTTTTT.

The chain combines TRBV11-2 with TRBJ2-1; the match to TRBD2 covers 8 bases. Germline V CDR1 and CDR2: SGHAT, FQNNGV. V was pared by 5 bases and J by 9 bases, with 3 bases of the junction left unmatched. The CDR3 spans 12 residues. The CDR3, as DNA: TGTGCCAGCAGCCAGAGCGGGAGTGAGCAGTTCTTC. This sequence encodes CASSQSGSEQFF.

This clone was recorded many times. The V call is TRBV9, the J call TRBJ2-7; 8 nucleotides agree with TRBD1. Trimming cost V 2 bases and J 7 bases; bases outside gene matches: 2. Per germline, CDR1 SGDLS and CDR2 YYNGEE. The CDR3 loop spans 12 amino acids. The CDR3 DNA sequence: TGTGCCAGCAGCGTGACAGGGGAAGAGCAGTACTTC. As protein: CASSVTGEEQYF.

In its sample, this clone was seen once. The chain employs TRBV2 and TRBJ2-2; D could derive from TRBD1 or TRBD2 (6 bases each). This CDR3 has 13 amino acids. Germline loops: CDR1 SNHLY, CDR2 FYNNEI. V was clipped by 6 bases and J by 6 bases, with 11 bases between them. The CDR3 loop is CASRKGGAGELFF. The CDR3 DNA reads as TGTGCCAGCAGAAAGGGGGGTGCCGGGGAGCTGTTTTTT.

This clone was picked up one time. The rearrangement joins TRBV7-3 to TRBJ2-1; D gene unclear. V was shortened by 8 bases and J by 2 bases, with 16 bases between the two germline ends. This CDR3 has 15 residues. Germline CDR1 reads SGHTA; CDR2 reads FQGTGA. DNA for the CDR3: TGTGCCAGCCGCCCGCACCGTCGCGCCTACAATGAGCAGTTCTTC. It translates to CASRPHRRAYNEQFF.

This chain connects TRBV27 to TRBJ2-2; the D gene is possibly TRBD2 (5 bases). This CDR3 region has 15 residues. From germline, CDR1 is MNHEY and CDR2 SMNVEV (reference sequence). V shed 8 bases and J shed 6 bases, with 19 bases lying between them. The CDR3 bases are TGTGCCAGCGACGAGGGAGCGGAAGGAGCCGGGGAGCTGTTTTTT. This gives the protein CASDEGAEGAGELFF.

The rearrangement joins TRBV5-5 to TRBJ2-3; D is unclear. Germline V gene data show CDR1 as SGHKS and CDR2 as YYEKEE (reference sequence). Trimming removed 1 base at V and 4 bases at J, with 10 bases between. This CDR3 spans 14 amino acids. CDR3 sequence (DNA): TGTGCCAGCAGCTTGATCTCTAGTTCAGATACGCAGTATTTT. Translation gives CASSLISSSDTQYF.

The V gene is TRBV7-9, the J gene TRBJ1-5; 9 bases are shared with TRBD1. The CDR3 runs to 19 residues. V lost 2 bases to trimming and J lost 5 bases; unmatched junction nucleotides: 16. Germline V lookup: CDR1 SEHNR, CDR2 FQNEAQ (reference sequence). The chain's CDR3 is CASSLHPGQGGQVDQPQHF. Written as DNA, the CDR3 is TGTGCCAGCAGCTTACACCCGGGACAGGGAGGCCAAGTCGATCAGCCCCAGCATTTT.

The chain recombines TRBV6-6 with TRBJ2-1, with TRBD2 as a possible D gene (6 bases). The CDR3 is 16 residues long. The V end lost 2 bases, the J end lost 0 bases, and 11 bases lay between the germline ends. The V gene's germline CDR1 is MNHNY and CDR2 SVGAGI (reference sequence). The CDR3 nucleotides read TGTGCCAGCAGTTACCCGGGACTCAGCTCCTACAATGAGCAGTTCTTC. It codes for CASSYPGLSSYNEQFF.

The gene calls are TRBV7-3 and TRBJ1-1; D possibly corresponds to TRBD1 (6 bases). CDR1 is SGHTA and CDR2 is FQGTGA in the germline V gene. Deletions cut 2 bases from V and 4 bases from J, with 11 bases between. CDR3 length equals 14 residues. CDR3: CASSLGAGATEAFF. CDR3 coding DNA: TGTGCCAGCAGCTTAGGGGCGGGGGCCACTGAAGCTTTCTTT.

The chain uses TRBV9 and TRBJ2-1; the D gene is possibly TRBD2 (5 bases). The CDR3 runs 15 residues. Germline V gene lookup returns CDR1 SGDLS and CDR2 YYNGEE. Trimming stripped 0 bases from V and 3 bases from J, with 10 bases between. CDR3 sequence (DNA): TGTGCCAGCAGCGTAGAGGGAGTGAACTACAATGAGCAGTTCTTC. Translated: CASSVEGVNYNEQFF.

V gene TRBV7-2 combines with J gene TRBJ1-1, with D perhaps matching TRBD1 (5 bases). This CDR3 has 13 residues. Germline values: CDR1 SGHTA, CDR2 FQGNSA. V shed 1 base and J shed 5 bases, with 8 bases lying between them. For the CDR3, the DNA is TGTGCCAGCAGCTTAGGTGAGGGGACTGAAGCTTTCTTT. Translated: CASSLGEGTEAFF.

There are a few counts of this clone. J is TRBJ1-2 and V is TRBV2; 7 nucleotides agree with TRBD1. V lost 4 bases to trimming and J lost 5 bases; unmatched junction nucleotides: 7. CDR3 length: 14 residues. CDR1 and CDR2 from the germline V gene are SNHLY and FYNNEI. DNA for the CDR3: TGTGCCAGCAGTGGACGGACAGGCCATTATGGCTACACCTTC. The encoded protein is CASSGRTGHYGYTF.

This clone was detected once. This chain joins TRBV18 and TRBJ1-3, with a weak D call TRBD1 (6 bases). This CDR3 spans 17 amino acids. CDR1 and CDR2 (germline): KGHSH, LQKENI. Trimming stripped 3 bases from V and 4 bases from J, with 19 bases between. CDR3 bases: TGTGCCAGCTCACCCTTTTCTCTGGGGGCTTCAGGAAACACCATATATTTT. As protein: CASSPFSLGASGNTIYF.

About this clone itself: At the DNA level, this CDR3 is encoded by other sequences in the same sample as well. The chain links TRBV29-1 to TRBJ2-3; 11 nucleotides align to TRBD1. Germline CDR1 and CDR2: SQVTM and ANQGSEA. The CDR3 runs 14 residues. Losses at the gene ends were 6 bases for V and 3 bases for J; bases not matched to a gene: 5. The DNA of the CDR3 is TGCAGCGTCGCTGGACAGGGGGCAACAGATACGCAGTATTTT. This gives the protein CSVAGQGATDTQYF.

In DNA form, the CDR3 reads TGTGCCATCGCGGGGCTCAGCTCCTACGAGCAGTACTTC. It translates to CAIAGLSSYEQYF. This chain joins TRBV10-3 and TRBJ2-7, with D possibly matching TRBD2 (6 bases). CDR1 and CDR2 from the germline V gene are ENHRY and SYGVKD. V lost 8 bases and J lost 0, with 11 bases in between. The CDR3 runs to 13 residues.